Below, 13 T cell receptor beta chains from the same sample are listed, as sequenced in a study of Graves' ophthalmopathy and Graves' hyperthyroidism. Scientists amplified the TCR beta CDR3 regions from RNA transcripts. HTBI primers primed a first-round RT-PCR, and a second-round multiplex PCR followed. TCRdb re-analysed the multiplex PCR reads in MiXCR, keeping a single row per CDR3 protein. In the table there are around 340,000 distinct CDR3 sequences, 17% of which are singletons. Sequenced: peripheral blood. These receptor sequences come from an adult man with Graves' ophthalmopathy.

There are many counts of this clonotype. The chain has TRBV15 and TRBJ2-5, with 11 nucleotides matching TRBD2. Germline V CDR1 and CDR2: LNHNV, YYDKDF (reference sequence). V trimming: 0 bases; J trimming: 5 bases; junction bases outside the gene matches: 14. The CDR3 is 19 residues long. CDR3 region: CATSRESFGTSGPWETQYF. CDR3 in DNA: TGTGCCACCAGCAGAGAAAGTTTTGGGACTAGCGGCCCGTGGGAGACCCAGTACTTC. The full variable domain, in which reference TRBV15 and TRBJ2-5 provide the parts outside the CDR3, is DAMVIQNPRYQVTQFGKPVTLSCSQTLNHNVMYWYQQKSSQAPKLLFHYYDKDFNNEADTPDNFQSRRPNTSFCFLDIRSPGLGDTAMYLCATSRESFGTSGPWETQYFGPGTRLLVL.

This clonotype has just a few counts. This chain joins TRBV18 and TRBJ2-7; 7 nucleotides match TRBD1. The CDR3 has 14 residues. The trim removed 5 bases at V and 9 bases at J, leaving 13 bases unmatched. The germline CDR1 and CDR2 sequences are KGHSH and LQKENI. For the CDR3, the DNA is TGTGCCAGCTCAGAGATCGGACAGGACGGCTTGCAGTACTTC. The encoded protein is CASSEIGQDGLQYF.

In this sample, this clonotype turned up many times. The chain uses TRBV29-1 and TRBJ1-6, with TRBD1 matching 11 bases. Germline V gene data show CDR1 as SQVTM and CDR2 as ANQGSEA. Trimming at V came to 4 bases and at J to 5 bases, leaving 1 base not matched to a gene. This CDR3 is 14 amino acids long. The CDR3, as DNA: TGCAGCGTTGGGACAGGGGGCCATAATTCACCCCTCCACTTT. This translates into CSVGTGGHNSPLHF.

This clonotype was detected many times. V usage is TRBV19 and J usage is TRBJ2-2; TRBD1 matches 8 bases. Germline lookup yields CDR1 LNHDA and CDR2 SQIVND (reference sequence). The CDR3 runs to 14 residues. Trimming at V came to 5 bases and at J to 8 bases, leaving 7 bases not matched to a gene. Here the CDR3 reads CASSLNRGMGELFF. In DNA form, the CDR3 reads TGTGCCAGTAGTCTAAACAGGGGGATGGGGGAGCTGTTTTTT.

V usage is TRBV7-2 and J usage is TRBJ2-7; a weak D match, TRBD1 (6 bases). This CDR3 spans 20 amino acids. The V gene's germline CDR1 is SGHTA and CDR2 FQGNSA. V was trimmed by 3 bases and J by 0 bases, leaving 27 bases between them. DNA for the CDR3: TGTGCCAGCAGCTTCCACAGGGACCCCTTCACGCTTCAAGTCTCCTACGAGCAGTACTTC. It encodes CASSFHRDPFTLQVSYEQYF. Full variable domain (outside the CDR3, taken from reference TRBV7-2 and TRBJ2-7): GAGVSQSPSNKVTEKGKDVELRCDPISGHTALYWYRQSLGQGLEFLIYFQGNSAPDKSGLPSDRFSAERTGGSVSTLTIQRTQQEDSAVYLCASSFHRDPFTLQVSYEQYFGPGTRLTVT.

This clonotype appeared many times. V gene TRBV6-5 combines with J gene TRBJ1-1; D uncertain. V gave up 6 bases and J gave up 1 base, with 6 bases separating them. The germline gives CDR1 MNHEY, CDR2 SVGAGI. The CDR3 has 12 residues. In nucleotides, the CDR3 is TGTGCCAGCAGAAGAGAGAACACTGAAGCTTTCTTT. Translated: CASRRENTEAFF.

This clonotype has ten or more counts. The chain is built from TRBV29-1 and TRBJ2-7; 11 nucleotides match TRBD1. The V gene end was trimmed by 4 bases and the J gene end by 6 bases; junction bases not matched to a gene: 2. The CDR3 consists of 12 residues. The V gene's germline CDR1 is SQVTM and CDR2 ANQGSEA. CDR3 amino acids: CSVGTGGGEQYF. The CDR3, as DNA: TGCAGCGTTGGGACAGGGGGCGGCGAGCAGTACTTC.

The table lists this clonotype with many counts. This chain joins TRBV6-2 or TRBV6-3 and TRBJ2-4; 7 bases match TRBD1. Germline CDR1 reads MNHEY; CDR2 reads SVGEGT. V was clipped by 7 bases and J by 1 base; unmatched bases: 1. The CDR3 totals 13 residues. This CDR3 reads CASTTGAKNIQYF. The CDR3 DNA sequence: TGTGCCAGCACGACAGGGGCCAAAAACATTCAGTACTTC.

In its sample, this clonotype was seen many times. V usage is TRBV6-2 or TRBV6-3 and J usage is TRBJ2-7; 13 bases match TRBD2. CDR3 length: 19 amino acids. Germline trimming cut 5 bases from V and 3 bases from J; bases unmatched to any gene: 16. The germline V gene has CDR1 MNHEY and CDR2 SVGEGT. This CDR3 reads CASSTRTSGGVNPIYEQYF. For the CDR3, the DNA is TGTGCCAGCAGTACCAGGACTAGCGGGGGTGTCAACCCAATCTACGAGCAGTACTTC.

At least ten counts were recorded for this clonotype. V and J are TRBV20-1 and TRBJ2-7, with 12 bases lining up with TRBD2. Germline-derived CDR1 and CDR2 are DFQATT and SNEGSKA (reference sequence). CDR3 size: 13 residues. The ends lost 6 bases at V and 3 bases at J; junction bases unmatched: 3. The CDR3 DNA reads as TGCAGTGCAACGGGACTAGCGGGCTACGAGCAGTACTTC. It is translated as CSATGLAGYEQYF.

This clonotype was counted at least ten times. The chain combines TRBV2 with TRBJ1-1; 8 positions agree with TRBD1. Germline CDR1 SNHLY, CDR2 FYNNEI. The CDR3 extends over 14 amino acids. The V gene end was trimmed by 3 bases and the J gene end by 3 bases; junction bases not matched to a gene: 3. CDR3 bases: TGTGCCAGCAGTGATAACAGGGGGGACACTGAAGCTTTCTTT. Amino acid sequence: CASSDNRGDTEAFF.

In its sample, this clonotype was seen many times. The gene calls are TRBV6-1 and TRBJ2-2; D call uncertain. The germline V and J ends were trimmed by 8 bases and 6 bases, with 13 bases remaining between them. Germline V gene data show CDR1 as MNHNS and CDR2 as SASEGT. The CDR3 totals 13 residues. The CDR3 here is CASRIRSSGELFF. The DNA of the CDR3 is TGTGCCAGCCGCATTAGAAGCTCCGGGGAGCTGTTTTTT.

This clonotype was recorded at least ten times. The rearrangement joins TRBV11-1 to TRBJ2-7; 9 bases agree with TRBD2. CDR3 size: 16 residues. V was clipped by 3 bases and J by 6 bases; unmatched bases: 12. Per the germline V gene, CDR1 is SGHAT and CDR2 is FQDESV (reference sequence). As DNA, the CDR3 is TGTGCCAGCAGCTTGGGTAGCGGGAGAACCTTTTTCGAGCAGTACTTC. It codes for CASSLGSGRTFFEQYF.